A selection of T cell receptor beta chains follows, all from one sample in a study of shared clonotypes between healthy human individuals. The data were produced by immunoSEQ multiplex PCR, yet TCRdb's version contains in-frame clones alone and is incomplete. The data show approximately 1.9 million clones, roughly 95% seen once. The sample consisted of naive CD8+ T cells from PBMCs. Every receptor here comes from a man aged 18-30 years in good health. Some clones in this sample may be carry-over from other donors' samples. The CDR3 runs from the conserved cysteine through the conserved F or W. The order of the fields is J gene, clone size, V gene, D gene, CDR3 protein, CDR3 DNA. A D gene is named only where the DNA matches it firmly. Only some rows state a clone size, as once, few, many or a class for expanded clones.

J gene: TRBJ2-5; clone size: -; V gene: TRBV9; D gene: -; CDR3 protein: CASSPFMESGETQYF; CDR3 DNA: TGTGCCAGCAGTCCTTTTATGGAGTCTGGGGAGACCCAGTACTTC
J gene: TRBJ2-5; clone size: -; V gene: TRBV27; D gene: TRBD1; CDR3 protein: CASSLGGQGLETQYF; CDR3 DNA: TGTGCCAGCAGTTTAGGGGGACAGGGTTTAGAGACCCAGTACTTC
J gene: TRBJ2-7; clone size: -; V gene: TRBV6-1; D gene: TRBD2; CDR3 protein: CASSAGTTYEQYF; CDR3 DNA: TGTGCCAGCAGTGCCGGGACTACCTACGAGCAGTACTTC
J gene: TRBJ2-7; clone size: -; V gene: TRBV7-6; D gene: -; CDR3 protein: CASSLDRSYEQYF; CDR3 DNA: TGTGCCAGCAGCCTGGACAGATCCTACGAGCAGTACTTC
J gene: TRBJ1-2; clone size: few; V gene: TRBV7-9; D gene: -; CDR3 protein: CASSYPGPATQPSHGYTF; CDR3 DNA: TGTGCCAGCAGCTATCCAGGCCCTGCTACACAGCCCTCCCATGGCTACACCTTC
J gene: TRBJ2-2; clone size: -; V gene: TRBV7-9; D gene: -; CDR3 protein: CASSSNSGENTGELFF; CDR3 DNA: TGTGCCAGCAGCTCGAATAGCGGAGAGAACACCGGGGAGCTGTTTTTT
J gene: TRBJ2-5; clone size: -; V gene: TRBV29-1; D gene: TRBD1; CDR3 protein: CSAEDRQETQYF; CDR3 DNA: TGCAGCGCTGAGGACAGGCAAGAGACCCAGTACTTC
J gene: TRBJ2-1; clone size: -; V gene: TRBV15; D gene: -; CDR3 protein: CATSRGMASWLTNEQFF; CDR3 DNA: TGTGCCACCAGCAGAGGAATGGCTAGTTGGCTTACCAATGAGCAGTTCTTC
J gene: TRBJ2-7; clone size: once; V gene: TRBV5-1; D gene: -; CDR3 protein: CASSLFPLAAEQYF; CDR3 DNA: TGCGCCAGCAGCTTATTTCCACTTGCCGCCGAGCAGTACTTC
J gene: TRBJ2-1; clone size: -; V gene: TRBV7-3; D gene: -; CDR3 protein: CASSLTGATLNEQFF; CDR3 DNA: TGTGCCAGCAGCTTAACGGGGGCTACTCTTAATGAGCAGTTCTTC
J gene: TRBJ2-2; clone size: -; V gene: TRBV7-2; D gene: TRBD1; CDR3 protein: CASSSGQGAGELFF; CDR3 DNA: TGTGCCAGCAGCTCGGGACAGGGTGCCGGGGAGCTGTTTTTT
J gene: TRBJ2-1; clone size: once; V gene: TRBV18; D gene: -; CDR3 protein: CASSLAFGNSYNEQFF; CDR3 DNA: TGTGCCAGCTCGCTAGCGTTCGGGAACTCCTACAATGAGCAGTTCTTC
J gene: TRBJ1-2; clone size: -; V gene: TRBV9; D gene: TRBD1; CDR3 protein: CASRPGQANYGYTF; CDR3 DNA: TGTGCCAGCAGACCGGGACAGGCGAACTATGGCTACACCTTC
J gene: TRBJ2-3; clone size: -; V gene: TRBV11-2; D gene: -; CDR3 protein: CASSLDSVIDTQYF; CDR3 DNA: TGTGCCAGCAGCTTAGATTCAGTCATAGATACGCAGTATTTT
J gene: TRBJ2-7; clone size: -; V gene: TRBV5-6; D gene: -; CDR3 protein: CASSLYVSAYEQYF; CDR3 DNA: TGTGCCAGCAGCTTGTACGTTAGTGCCTACGAGCAGTACTTC
J gene: TRBJ2-3; clone size: -; V gene: TRBV7-8; D gene: TRBD2; CDR3 protein: CASTVGLAGVASTNTQYF; CDR3 DNA: TGTGCCAGCACCGTGGGACTAGCGGGCGTCGCTAGCACAAATACGCAGTATTTT
J gene: TRBJ1-1; clone size: -; V gene: TRBV27; D gene: -; CDR3 protein: CASTPVPGHTEAFF; CDR3 DNA: TGTGCCAGCACCCCCGTCCCGGGGCACACTGAAGCTTTCTTT
J gene: TRBJ2-2; clone size: -; V gene: TRBV7-8; D gene: -; CDR3 protein: CASSSHWAGGELFF; CDR3 DNA: TGTGCCAGCAGCTCCCATTGGGCGGGCGGGGAGCTGTTTTTT
J gene: TRBJ1-4; clone size: -; V gene: TRBV4-1; D gene: -; CDR3 protein: CASSQVAGLGPDGAKLFF; CDR3 DNA: TGCGCCAGCAGCCAAGTTGCAGGGCTTGGACCGGACGGCGCAAAACTGTTTTTT
J gene: TRBJ1-5; clone size: -; V gene: TRBV20-1; D gene: -; CDR3 protein: CSAKDSQPQHF; CDR3 DNA: TGCAGTGCCAAAGACAGCCAGCCCCAGCATTTT
J gene: TRBJ2-7; clone size: -; V gene: TRBV27; D gene: TRBD2; CDR3 protein: CASIRGGEQYF; CDR3 DNA: TGTGCCAGCATCCGCGGGGGGGAGCAGTACTTC
J gene: TRBJ1-1; clone size: -; V gene: TRBV28; D gene: TRBD1; CDR3 protein: CASSTISYSGQVNTEAFF; CDR3 DNA: TGTGCCAGCAGTACTATATCCTACTCGGGACAGGTGAACACTGAAGCTTTCTTT
J gene: TRBJ2-3; clone size: -; V gene: TRBV9; D gene: TRBD2; CDR3 protein: CASSVVGLAPDTQYF; CDR3 DNA: TGTGCCAGCAGCGTAGTGGGACTAGCCCCAGATACGCAGTATTTT
J gene: TRBJ2-1; clone size: once; V gene: TRBV19; D gene: TRBD2; CDR3 protein: CASTLTSGIQGSSYNEQFF; CDR3 DNA: TGTGCCAGTACCTTGACTAGCGGCATCCAAGGGAGCTCCTACAATGAGCAGTTCTTC
J gene: TRBJ1-2; clone size: -; V gene: TRBV7-9; D gene: -; CDR3 protein: CASSPTQGSLNYGYTF; CDR3 DNA: TGTGCCAGCAGCCCAACACAGGGTTCCTTAAACTATGGCTACACCTTC
J gene: TRBJ1-5; clone size: -; V gene: TRBV5-1; D gene: -; CDR3 protein: CASSALAGPNQPQHF; CDR3 DNA: TGCGCCAGCAGCGCCTTGGCAGGGCCCAATCAGCCCCAGCATTTT
J gene: TRBJ1-2; clone size: -; V gene: TRBV4-3; D gene: -; CDR3 protein: CASSQDSGPLRDGYTF; CDR3 DNA: TGCGCCAGCAGCCAAGATAGTGGACCCTTGAGGGATGGCTACACCTTC
J gene: TRBJ1-2; clone size: -; V gene: TRBV10-3; D gene: TRBD1; CDR3 protein: CATSEVTGGANYGYTF; CDR3 DNA: TGTGCCACATCAGAGGTCACAGGGGGAGCTAACTATGGCTACACCTTC
J gene: TRBJ2-2; clone size: few; V gene: TRBV27; D gene: -; CDR3 protein: CASSSTGTTNTGELFF; CDR3 DNA: TGTGCCAGCAGTTCTACCGGGACAACGAACACCGGGGAGCTGTTTTTT
J gene: TRBJ2-2; clone size: -; V gene: TRBV2; D gene: -; CDR3 protein: CASSEEGPDTGELFF; CDR3 DNA: TGTGCCAGCAGTGAAGAGGGGCCAGACACCGGGGAGCTGTTTTTT
J gene: TRBJ1-2; clone size: -; V gene: TRBV29-1; D gene: TRBD1; CDR3 protein: CSVGQGGDYGYTF; CDR3 DNA: TGCAGCGTTGGACAGGGGGGAGACTATGGCTACACCTTC
J gene: TRBJ2-7; clone size: few; V gene: TRBV5-6; D gene: -; CDR3 protein: CASSNMAPEQYF; CDR3 DNA: TGTGCCAGCAGCAATATGGCTCCCGAGCAGTACTTC
J gene: TRBJ2-4; clone size: -; V gene: TRBV27; D gene: -; CDR3 protein: CASSSIAKNIQYF; CDR3 DNA: TGTGCCAGCAGTTCGATAGCCAAAAACATTCAGTACTTC
J gene: TRBJ2-1; clone size: -; V gene: TRBV5-1; D gene: TRBD2; CDR3 protein: CASSQREGLRHEQFF; CDR3 DNA: TGCGCCAGCAGCCAGCGGGAGGGCCTTCGTCATGAGCAGTTCTTC
J gene: TRBJ2-7; clone size: -; V gene: TRBV7-8; D gene: TRBD1; CDR3 protein: CASSLVQGAPTEQYF; CDR3 DNA: TGTGCCAGCAGCCTTGTTCAGGGGGCCCCGACCGAGCAGTACTTC
J gene: TRBJ2-6; clone size: -; V gene: TRBV11-3; D gene: -; CDR3 protein: CASSHRDTSHVLTF; CDR3 DNA: TGTGCCAGCAGCCACCGGGACACCTCACACGTCCTGACTTTC
J gene: TRBJ2-5; clone size: -; V gene: TRBV7-7; D gene: -; CDR3 protein: CASSLTVQETQYF; CDR3 DNA: TGTGCCAGCAGCTTGACAGTCCAAGAGACCCAGTACTTC
J gene: TRBJ1-5; clone size: -; V gene: TRBV28; D gene: -; CDR3 protein: CASSGPGHRQHF; CDR3 DNA: TGTGCCAGCAGTGGTCCGGGACACCGCCAGCATTTT
J gene: TRBJ2-2; clone size: -; V gene: TRBV2; D gene: -; CDR3 protein: CASIGEAGITGELFF; CDR3 DNA: TGTGCCAGCATCGGCGAGGCAGGGATAACCGGGGAGCTGTTTTTT
J gene: TRBJ2-2; clone size: -; V gene: TRBV27; D gene: -; CDR3 protein: CASSFHGLLSNTGELFF; CDR3 DNA: TGTGCCAGCAGTTTCCACGGACTGTTATCGAACACCGGGGAGCTGTTTTTT